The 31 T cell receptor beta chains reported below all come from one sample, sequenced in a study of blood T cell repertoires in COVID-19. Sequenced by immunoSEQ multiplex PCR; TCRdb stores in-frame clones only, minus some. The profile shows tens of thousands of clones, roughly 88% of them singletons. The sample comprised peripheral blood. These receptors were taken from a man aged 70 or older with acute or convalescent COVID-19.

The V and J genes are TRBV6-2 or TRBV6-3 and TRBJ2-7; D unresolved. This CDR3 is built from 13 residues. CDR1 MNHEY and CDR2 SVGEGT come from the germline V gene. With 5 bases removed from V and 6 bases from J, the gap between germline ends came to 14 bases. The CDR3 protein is CASSAVLSFEQYF. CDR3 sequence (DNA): TGTGCCAGCAGTGCGGTCCTGTCGTTCGAGCAGTACTTC.

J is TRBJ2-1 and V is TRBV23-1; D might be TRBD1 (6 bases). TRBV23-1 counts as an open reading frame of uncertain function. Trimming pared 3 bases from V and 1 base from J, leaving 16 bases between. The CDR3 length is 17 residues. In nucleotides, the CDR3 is TGCGCCAGCAGTCACCAAGGACAGACCGAATCCTACAATGAGCAGTTCTTC. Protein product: CASSHQGQTESYNEQFF.

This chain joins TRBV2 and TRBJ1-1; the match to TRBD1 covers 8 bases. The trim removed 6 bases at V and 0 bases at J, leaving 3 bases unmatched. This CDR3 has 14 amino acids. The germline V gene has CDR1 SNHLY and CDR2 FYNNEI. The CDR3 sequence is CASSGQGLNTEAFF. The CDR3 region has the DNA TGTGCCAGCAGCGGACAGGGATTGAACACTGAAGCTTTCTTT.

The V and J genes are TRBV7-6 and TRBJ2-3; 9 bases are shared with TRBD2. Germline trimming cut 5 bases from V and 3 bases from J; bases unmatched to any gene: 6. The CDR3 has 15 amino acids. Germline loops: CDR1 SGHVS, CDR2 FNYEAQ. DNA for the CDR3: TGTGCCAGCAGCCTCGTTAGCGGGGGAACAGATACGCAGTATTTT. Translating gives CASSLVSGGTDTQYF.

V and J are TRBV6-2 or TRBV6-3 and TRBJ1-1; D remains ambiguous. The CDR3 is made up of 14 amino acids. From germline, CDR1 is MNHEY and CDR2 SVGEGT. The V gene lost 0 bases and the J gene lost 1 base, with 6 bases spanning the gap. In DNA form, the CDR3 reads TGTGCCAGCAGTTACTCGTGGCCGAACACTGAAGCTTTCTTT. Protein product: CASSYSWPNTEAFF.

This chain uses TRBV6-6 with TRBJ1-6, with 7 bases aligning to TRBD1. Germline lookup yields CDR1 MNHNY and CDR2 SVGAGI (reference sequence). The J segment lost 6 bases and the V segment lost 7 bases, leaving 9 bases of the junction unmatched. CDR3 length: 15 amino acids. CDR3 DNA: TGTGCCAGCACCATCGGACAGGTTGTTAATTCACCCCTCCACTTT. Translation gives CASTIGQVVNSPLHF.

The CDR3: CASSLLGSEQYF. CDR3 DNA sequence: TGTGCCAGCAGCTTACTAGGGAGCGAGCAGTACTTC. The chain joins TRBV5-5 to TRBJ2-7; tentative D call: TRBD2 (5 bases). The CDR3 totals 12 residues. V was cut by 2 bases and J by 6 bases, with 9 bases left in between. Germline V gene lookup returns CDR1 SGHKS and CDR2 YYEKEE (reference sequence). Complete variable domain (other parts from reference TRBV5-5 and TRBJ2-7): DAGVTQSPTHLIKTRGQQVTLRCSPISGHKSVSWYQQVLGQGPQFIFQYYEKEERGRGNFPDRFSARQFPNYSSELNVNALLLGDSALYLCASSLLGSEQYFGPGTRLTVT.

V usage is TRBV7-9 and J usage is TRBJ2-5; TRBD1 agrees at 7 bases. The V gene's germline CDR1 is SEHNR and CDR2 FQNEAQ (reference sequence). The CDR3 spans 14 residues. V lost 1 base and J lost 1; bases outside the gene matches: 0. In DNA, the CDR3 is TGTGCCAGCAGCTTAGGACAGGGCCAAGAGACCCAGTACTTC. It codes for CASSLGQGQETQYF.

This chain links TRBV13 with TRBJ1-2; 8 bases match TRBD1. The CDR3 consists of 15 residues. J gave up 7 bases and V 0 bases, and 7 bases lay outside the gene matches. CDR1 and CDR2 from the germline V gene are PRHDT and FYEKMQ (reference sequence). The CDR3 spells CASSLGGRGLGGYTF. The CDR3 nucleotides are TGTGCCAGCAGCTTAGGAGGCAGGGGGCTTGGTGGCTACACCTTC.

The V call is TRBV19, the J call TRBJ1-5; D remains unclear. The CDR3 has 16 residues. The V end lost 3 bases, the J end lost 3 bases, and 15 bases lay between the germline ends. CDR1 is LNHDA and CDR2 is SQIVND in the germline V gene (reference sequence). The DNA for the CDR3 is TGTGCCAGTAGTATCATGAAAGCAGGCCTCAATCAGCCCCAGCATTTT. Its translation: CASSIMKAGLNQPQHF.

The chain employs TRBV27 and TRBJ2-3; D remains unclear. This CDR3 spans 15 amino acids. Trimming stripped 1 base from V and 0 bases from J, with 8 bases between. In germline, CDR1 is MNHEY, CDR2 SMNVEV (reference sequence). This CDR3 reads CASSLFIQSTDTQYF. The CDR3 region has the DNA TGTGCCAGCAGTTTATTCATACAGAGCACAGATACGCAGTATTTT.

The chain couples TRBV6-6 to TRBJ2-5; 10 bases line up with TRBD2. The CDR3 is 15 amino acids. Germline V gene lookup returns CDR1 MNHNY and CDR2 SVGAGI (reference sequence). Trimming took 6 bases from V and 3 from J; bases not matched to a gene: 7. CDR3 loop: CASSSPSGGEETQYF. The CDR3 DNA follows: TGTGCCAGCAGCAGCCCTAGCGGGGGAGAAGAGACCCAGTACTTC.

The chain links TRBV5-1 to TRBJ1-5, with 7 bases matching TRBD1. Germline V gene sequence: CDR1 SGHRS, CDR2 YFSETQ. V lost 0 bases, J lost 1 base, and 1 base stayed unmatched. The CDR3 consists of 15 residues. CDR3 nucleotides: TGCGCCAGCAGCTTGGGGGGACAGAGCAATCAGCCCCAGCATTTT. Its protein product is CASSLGGQSNQPQHF. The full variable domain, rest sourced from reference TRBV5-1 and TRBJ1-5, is KAGVTQTPRYLIKTRGQQVTLSCSPISGHRSVSWYQQTPGQGLQFLFEYFSETQRNKGNFPGRFSGRQFSNSRSEMNVSTLELGDSALYLCASSLGGQSNQPQHFGDGTRLSIL.

The CDR3 nucleotides read TGTGCCACCAGTGGCACAGGGATGAATCAGCCCCAGCATTTT. Translating gives CATSGTGMNQPQHF. The V and J genes are TRBV24-1 and TRBJ1-5; D is perhaps TRBD1 (6 bases). Germline lookup yields CDR1 KGHDR and CDR2 SFDVKD. The CDR3 loop spans 14 amino acids. Trimming took off 5 bases at V and 4 bases at J, with 11 bases between the two ends.

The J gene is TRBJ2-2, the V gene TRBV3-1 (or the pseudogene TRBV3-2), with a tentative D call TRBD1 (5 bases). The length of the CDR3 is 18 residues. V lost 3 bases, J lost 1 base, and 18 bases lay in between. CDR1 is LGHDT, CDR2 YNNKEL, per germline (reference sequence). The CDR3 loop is CASSQSPPRTGNTGELFF. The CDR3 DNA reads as TGTGCCAGCAGCCAGTCCCCCCCCCGCACAGGGAACACCGGGGAGCTGTTTTTT.

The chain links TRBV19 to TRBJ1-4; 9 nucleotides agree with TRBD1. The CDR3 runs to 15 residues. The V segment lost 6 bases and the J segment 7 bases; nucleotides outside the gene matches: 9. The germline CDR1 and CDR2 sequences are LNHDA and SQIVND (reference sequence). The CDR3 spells CASSLIQGAGEKLFF. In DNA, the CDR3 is TGTGCCAGTAGCCTTATACAGGGGGCGGGTGAAAAACTGTTTTTT.

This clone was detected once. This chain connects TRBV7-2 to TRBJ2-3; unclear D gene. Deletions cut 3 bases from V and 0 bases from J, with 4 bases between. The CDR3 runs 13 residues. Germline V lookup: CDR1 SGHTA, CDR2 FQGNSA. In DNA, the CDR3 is TGTGCCAGCAGCTTCCCTAGCACAGATACGCAGTATTTT. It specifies CASSFPSTDTQYF. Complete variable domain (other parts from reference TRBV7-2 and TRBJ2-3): GAGVSQSPSNKVTEKGKDVELRCDPISGHTALYWYRQSLGQGLEFLIYFQGNSAPDKSGLPSDRFSAERTGGSVSTLTIQRTQQEDSAVYLCASSFPSTDTQYFGPGTRLTVL.

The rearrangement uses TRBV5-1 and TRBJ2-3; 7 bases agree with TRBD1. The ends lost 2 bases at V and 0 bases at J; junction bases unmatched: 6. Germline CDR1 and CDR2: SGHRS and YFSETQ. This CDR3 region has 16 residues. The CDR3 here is CASSLQGSLSTDTQYF. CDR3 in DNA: TGCGCCAGCAGCTTACAGGGGTCACTTAGCACAGATACGCAGTATTTT.

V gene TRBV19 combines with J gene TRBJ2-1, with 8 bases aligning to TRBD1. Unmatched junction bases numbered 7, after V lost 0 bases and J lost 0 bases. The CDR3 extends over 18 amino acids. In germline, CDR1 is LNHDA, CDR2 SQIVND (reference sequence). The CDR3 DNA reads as TGTGCCAGTAGTATAGATGGGACAGGTACCAGCTCCTACAATGAGCAGTTCTTC. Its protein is CASSIDGTGTSSYNEQFF.

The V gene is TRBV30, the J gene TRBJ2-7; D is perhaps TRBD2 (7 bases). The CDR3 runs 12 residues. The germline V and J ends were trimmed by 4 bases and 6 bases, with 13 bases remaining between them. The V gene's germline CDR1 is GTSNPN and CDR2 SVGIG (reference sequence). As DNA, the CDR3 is TGTGCCTGGAACTGGGAGGGGGGCGAGCAGTACTTC. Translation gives CAWNWEGGEQYF.

The CDR3 protein is CASREARNTEAFF. The CDR3 DNA sequence: TGTGCCAGCCGGGAGGCCCGGAACACTGAAGCTTTCTTT. The V gene is TRBV7-2, the J gene TRBJ1-1; D gene unclear. CDR1 is SGHTA and CDR2 is FQGNSA in the germline V gene. V dropped 8 bases and J dropped 1 base, with 11 bases sitting between them. The CDR3 has 13 residues. The variable domain in full, completed from reference TRBV7-2 and TRBJ1-1, reads GAGVSQSPSNKVTEKGKDVELRCDPISGHTALYWYRQSLGQGLEFLIYFQGNSAPDKSGLPSDRFSAERTGGSVSTLTIQRTQQEDSAVYLCASREARNTEAFFGQGTRLTVV.

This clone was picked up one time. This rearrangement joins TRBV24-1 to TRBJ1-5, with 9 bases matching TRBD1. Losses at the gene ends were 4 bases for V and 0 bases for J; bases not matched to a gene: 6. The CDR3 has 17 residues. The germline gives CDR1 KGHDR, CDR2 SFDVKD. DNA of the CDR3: TGTGCCACCAGTGAGGGGACAGGGTTAGTTAGCAATCAGCCCCAGCATTTT. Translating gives CATSEGTGLVSNQPQHF.

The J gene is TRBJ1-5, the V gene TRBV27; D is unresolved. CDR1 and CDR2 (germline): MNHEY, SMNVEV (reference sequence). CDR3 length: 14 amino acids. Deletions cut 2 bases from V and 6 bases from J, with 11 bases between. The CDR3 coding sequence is TGTGCCAGCAGTTTAGTTCCGGGAAGTCAGCCCCAGCATTTT. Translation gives CASSLVPGSQPQHF.

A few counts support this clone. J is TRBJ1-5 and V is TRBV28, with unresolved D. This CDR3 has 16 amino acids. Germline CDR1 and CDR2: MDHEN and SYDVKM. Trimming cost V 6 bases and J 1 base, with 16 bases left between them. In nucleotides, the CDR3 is TGTGCCAGCAGCCCCCAAACCGGGGTAAGCAATCAGCCCCAGCATTTT. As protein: CASSPQTGVSNQPQHF.

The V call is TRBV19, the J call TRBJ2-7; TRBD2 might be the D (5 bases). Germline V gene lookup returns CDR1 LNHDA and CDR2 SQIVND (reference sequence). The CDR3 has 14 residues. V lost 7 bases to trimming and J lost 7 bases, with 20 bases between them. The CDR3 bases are TGTGCCAGTACCCCGGGGAGTGCCCCAGGAGAGCAGTACTTC. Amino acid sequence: CASTPGSAPGEQYF. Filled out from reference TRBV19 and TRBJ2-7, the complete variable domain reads DGGITQSPKYLFRKEGQNVTLSCEQNLNHDAMYWYRQDPGQGLRLIYYSQIVNDFQKGDIAEGYSVSREKKESFPLTVTSAQKNPTAFYLCASTPGSAPGEQYFGPGTRLTVT.

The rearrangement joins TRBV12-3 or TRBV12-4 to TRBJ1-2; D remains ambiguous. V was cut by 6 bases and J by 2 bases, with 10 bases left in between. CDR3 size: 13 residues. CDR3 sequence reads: CASSTGVNYGYTF. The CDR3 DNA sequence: TGTGCCAGCAGCACCGGGGTCAACTATGGCTACACCTTC.

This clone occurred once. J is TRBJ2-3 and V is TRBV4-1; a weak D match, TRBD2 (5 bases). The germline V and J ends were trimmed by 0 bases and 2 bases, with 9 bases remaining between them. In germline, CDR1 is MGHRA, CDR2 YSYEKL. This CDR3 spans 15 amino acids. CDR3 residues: CASSQEGVNTDTQYF. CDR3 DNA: TGCGCCAGCAGCCAAGAGGGAGTAAACACAGATACGCAGTATTTT.

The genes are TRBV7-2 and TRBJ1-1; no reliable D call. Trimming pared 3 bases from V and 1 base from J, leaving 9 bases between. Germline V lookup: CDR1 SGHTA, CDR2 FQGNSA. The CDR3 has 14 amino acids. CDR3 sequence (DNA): TGTGCCAGCAGCTTGAGGGAGGGGAACACTGAAGCTTTCTTT. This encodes CASSLREGNTEAFF. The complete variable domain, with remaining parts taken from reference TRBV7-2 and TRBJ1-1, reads GAGVSQSPSNKVTEKGKDVELRCDPISGHTALYWYRQSLGQGLEFLIYFQGNSAPDKSGLPSDRFSAERTGGSVSTLTIQRTQQEDSAVYLCASSLREGNTEAFFGQGTRLTVV.

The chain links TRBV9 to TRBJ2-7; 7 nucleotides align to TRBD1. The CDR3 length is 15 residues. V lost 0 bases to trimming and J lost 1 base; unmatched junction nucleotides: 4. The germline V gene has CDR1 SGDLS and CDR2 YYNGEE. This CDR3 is CASSVGQGTSYEQYF. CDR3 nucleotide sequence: TGTGCCAGCAGCGTAGGACAGGGTACATCCTACGAGCAGTACTTC.

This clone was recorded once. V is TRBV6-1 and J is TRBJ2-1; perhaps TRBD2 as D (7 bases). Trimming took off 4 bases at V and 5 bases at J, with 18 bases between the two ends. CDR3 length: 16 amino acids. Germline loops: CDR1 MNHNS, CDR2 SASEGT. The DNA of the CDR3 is TGTGCCAGCAGTGTAAATGGGGGGGCGAGGAACAATGAGCAGTTCTTC. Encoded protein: CASSVNGGARNNEQFF.

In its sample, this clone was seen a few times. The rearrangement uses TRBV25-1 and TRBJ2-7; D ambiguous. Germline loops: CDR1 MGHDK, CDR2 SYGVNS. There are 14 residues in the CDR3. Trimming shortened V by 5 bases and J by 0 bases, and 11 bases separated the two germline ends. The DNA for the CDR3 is TGTGCCAGCAGTCACGGGTGGATCTCCTACGAGCAGTACTTC. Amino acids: CASSHGWISYEQYF.